These 4 T cell receptor beta chains originate from one sample sequenced in a study of blood T cells in healthy people across ages. The authors ran a second PCR of about 7 to 12 cycles using a sample-barcoded 5' primer and a J-beta primer mix. TCRdb fed the 5' RACE reads into MiXCR, producing one record per CDR3 protein. Among over 1,300,000 distinct CDR3 sequences listed, 59% were seen once. Sequenced: blood. The receptors come from a man between 18 and 35 years old in good health.

CDR3 amino acids: CASSQAPTTVAGAEQFF. The CDR3 DNA reads as TGTGCCAGCAGCCAAGCCCCGACAACAGTAGCGGGAGCTGAGCAGTTCTTC. The chain links TRBV4-2 to TRBJ2-1; TRBD2 matches 9 bases. Trimming cost V 1 base and J 9 bases; bases outside gene matches: 13. In germline, CDR1 is LGHNA, CDR2 YNFKEQ. CDR3 length: 17 amino acids.

The rearrangement uses TRBV7-2 and TRBJ2-3, with D possibly being TRBD2 (5 bases). V was trimmed by 2 bases and J by 10 bases, leaving 13 bases between them. CDR3 length: 13 residues. Looked up from germline, CDR1 is SGHTA and CDR2 is FQGNSA. The CDR3 loop is CASSLNSMEAQYF. The DNA for the CDR3 is TGTGCCAGCAGCTTAAACAGCATGGAGGCGCAGTATTTT. Full variable domain (rest looked up from reference TRBV7-2 and TRBJ2-3): GAGVSQSPSNKVTEKGKDVELRCDPISGHTALYWYRQSLGQGLEFLIYFQGNSAPDKSGLPSDRFSAERTGGSVSTLTIQRTQQEDSAVYLCASSLNSMEAQYFGPGTRLTVL.

The chain has TRBV20-1 and TRBJ1-2; D is uncertain. Germline CDR1 reads DFQATT; CDR2 reads SNEGSKA (reference sequence). Trimming took off 2 bases at V and 3 bases at J, with 4 bases between the two ends. This CDR3 contains 11 residues. Here the CDR3 DNA reads TGCAGTGCTAGACTTGACTATGGCTACACCTTC. It encodes CSARLDYGYTF.

This rearrangement joins TRBV2 to TRBJ2-7; 7 bases align to TRBD2. This CDR3 is built from 14 residues. The V and J ends lost 10 bases and 2 bases, in that order; junction bases with no gene match: 11. CDR1 SNHLY and CDR2 FYNNEI come from the germline V gene. The CDR3 region is CAIPREGSTYEQYF. The CDR3 nucleotides are TGTGCCATCCCGAGGGAGGGGAGCACCTACGAGCAGTACTTC.